This TCR beta chain originates from a study of shared clonotypes between healthy human individuals. Overall study findings and caveats: Having only a few donors restricted how much genetic and exposure-history diversity was captured.

The protocol was immunoSEQ multiplex PCR, while the TCRdb copy is restricted to in-frame clones and leaves out a portion. Counted here are some 350,000 clones, around 72% occurring once; the ten biggest clones make up under 13%. This clone was counted a single time. What it binds is not known. Germline V gene sequence: CDR1 WSHSY, CDR2 SAAADI. J gave up 7 bases and V 5 bases, and 9 bases lay outside the gene matches. The CDR3 has 16 residues. The V call is TRBV10-2, the J call TRBJ1-4, with 11 bases fitting TRBD1. The sequence was obtained from a man younger than 45 in good health. Sequencing was done on a sample of memory CD4+ T cells sorted from blood. Subset of the sample: CD45RA-negative fraction. In DNA form, the CDR3 reads TGCGCCAGCAGTTCCGGGACAGGGGGTCTTTTTGAAAAACTGTTTTTT. Protein sequence: CASSSGTGGLFEKLFF.